The clone carrying this TCR beta chain was seen at least ten times. What it binds is unknown. Treatment meaning: around 19 received Ad26.COV2.S at low or high dose, single or two shots; roughly 5 received placebo; per-sample allocation not given. All samples were drawn on day 63, counting from the first vaccine or placebo injection. This entry comes from a study of Ad26.COV2.S vaccination and SARS-CoV-2 variants. Sequencing was performed with immunoSEQ multiplex PCR; in TCRdb, only in-frame clones are kept and a portion is missing. The sample consists of hundreds of thousands of clones, around 83% of them appearing once. CDR1 is LGHNA, CDR2 YSLEER, per germline. The CDR3 spans 13 residues. The germline V and J ends were trimmed by 0 bases and 15 bases, with 15 bases remaining between them. Findings and caveats of the study: Analyses of TCR breadth and depth may have underestimated total T cell responses. For non-spike TCRs, breadth in vaccine recipients resembled that in placebo recipients. Spike-specific TCR breadth was greater after Ad26.COV2.S than placebo.

This TCR was recovered from a person between 18 and 65 years old who received the Ad26.COV2.S COVID-19 vaccine or a placebo. The sequencing here drew on peripheral blood, taken in a trial of Ad26.COV2.S vaccine versus placebo. V gene TRBV4-3 combines with J gene TRBJ2-1, with D tentatively TRBD2 (6 bases). The CDR3 protein is CASSQDRGRGRFF. CDR3 in DNA: TGCGCCAGCAGCCAAGATCGGGGGAGAGGAAGGTTCTTC.